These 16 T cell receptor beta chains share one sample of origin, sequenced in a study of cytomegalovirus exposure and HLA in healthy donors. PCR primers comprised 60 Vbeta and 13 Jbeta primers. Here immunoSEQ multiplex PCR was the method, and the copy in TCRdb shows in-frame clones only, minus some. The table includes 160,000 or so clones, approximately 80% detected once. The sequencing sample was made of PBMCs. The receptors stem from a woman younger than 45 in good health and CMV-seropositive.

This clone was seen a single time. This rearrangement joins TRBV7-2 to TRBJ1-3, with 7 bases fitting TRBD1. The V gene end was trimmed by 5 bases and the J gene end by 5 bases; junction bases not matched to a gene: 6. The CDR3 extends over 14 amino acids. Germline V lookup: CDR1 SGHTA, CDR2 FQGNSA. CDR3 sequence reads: CASSPSGGRNTIYF. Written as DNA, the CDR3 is TGTGCCAGCAGCCCCTCAGGGGGGAGAAACACCATATATTTT.

CDR3: CSATGGVETQYF. Written as DNA, the CDR3 is TGCAGCGCCACAGGGGGCGTTGAGACCCAGTACTTC. The chain couples TRBV29-1 to TRBJ2-5; TRBD1 matches at 9 bases. Germline V gene sequence: CDR1 SQVTM, CDR2 ANQGSEA. The CDR3 is made up of 12 amino acids. V trimming: 7 bases; J trimming: 5 bases; junction bases outside the gene matches: 5.

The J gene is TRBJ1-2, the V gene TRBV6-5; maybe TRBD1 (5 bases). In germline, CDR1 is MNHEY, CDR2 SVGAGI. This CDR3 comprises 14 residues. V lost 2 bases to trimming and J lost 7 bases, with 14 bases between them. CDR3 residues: CASSYRQTEFGYTF. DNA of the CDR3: TGTGCCAGCAGTTACCGGCAGACAGAATTTGGCTACACCTTC.

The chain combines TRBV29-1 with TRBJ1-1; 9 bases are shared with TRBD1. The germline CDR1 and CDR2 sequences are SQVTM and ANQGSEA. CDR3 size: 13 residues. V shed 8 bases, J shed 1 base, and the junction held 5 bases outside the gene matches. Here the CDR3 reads CSLLTGGNTEAFF. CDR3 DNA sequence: TGCAGCTTATTGACAGGGGGGAACACTGAAGCTTTCTTT.

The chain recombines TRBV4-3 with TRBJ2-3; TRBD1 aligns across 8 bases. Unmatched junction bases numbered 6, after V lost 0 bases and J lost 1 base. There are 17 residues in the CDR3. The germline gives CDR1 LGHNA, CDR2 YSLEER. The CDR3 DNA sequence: TGCGCCAGCAGCCAAGATTGGAACAGGGGGGGCACAGATACGCAGTATTTT. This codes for CASSQDWNRGGTDTQYF.

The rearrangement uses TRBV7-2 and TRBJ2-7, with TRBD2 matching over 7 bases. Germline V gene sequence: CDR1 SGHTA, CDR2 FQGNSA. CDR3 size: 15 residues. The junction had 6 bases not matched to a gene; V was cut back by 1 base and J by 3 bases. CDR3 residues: CASSLVGGSLYEQYF. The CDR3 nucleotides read TGTGCCAGCAGCTTAGTGGGAGGGTCCCTCTACGAGCAGTACTTC.

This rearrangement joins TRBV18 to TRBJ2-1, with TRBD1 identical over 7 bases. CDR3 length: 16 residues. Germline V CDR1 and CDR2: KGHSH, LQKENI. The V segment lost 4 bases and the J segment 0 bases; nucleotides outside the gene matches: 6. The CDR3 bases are TGTGCCAGCTCACACGGACAGGACAGCTCCTACAATGAGCAGTTCTTC. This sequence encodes CASSHGQDSSYNEQFF.

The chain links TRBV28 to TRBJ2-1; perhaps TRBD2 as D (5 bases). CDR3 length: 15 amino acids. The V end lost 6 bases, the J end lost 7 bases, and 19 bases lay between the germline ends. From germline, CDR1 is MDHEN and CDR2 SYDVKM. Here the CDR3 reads CASSRSRGRWNEQFF. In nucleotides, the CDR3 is TGTGCCAGCAGCCGGAGTCGGGGAAGGTGGAATGAGCAGTTCTTC.

The CDR3 DNA follows: TGTGCCTGGAGTGTAATGGGACAGGGGTTCACTGAGCAGTTCTTC. Translation gives CAWSVMGQGFTEQFF. This chain connects TRBV30 to TRBJ2-1; 10 nucleotides match TRBD1. Germline assignment: CDR1 GTSNPN and CDR2 SVGIG (reference sequence). The CDR3 runs 15 residues. With V trimmed by 0 bases and J by 9 bases, 8 bases remained unmatched.

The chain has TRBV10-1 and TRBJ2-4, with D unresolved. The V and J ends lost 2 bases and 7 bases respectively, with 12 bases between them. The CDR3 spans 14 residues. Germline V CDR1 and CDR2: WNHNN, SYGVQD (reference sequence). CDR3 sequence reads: CASSENTSGNIQYF. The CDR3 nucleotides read TGCGCCAGCAGTGAGAACACGTCGGGTAACATTCAGTACTTC.

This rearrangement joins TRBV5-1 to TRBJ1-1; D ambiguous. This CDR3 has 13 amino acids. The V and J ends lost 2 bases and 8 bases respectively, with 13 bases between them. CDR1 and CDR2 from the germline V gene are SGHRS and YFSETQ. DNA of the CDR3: TGCGCCAGCAGCTTCAGTTTCAGAACCGAAGCTTTCTTT. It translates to CASSFSFRTEAFF. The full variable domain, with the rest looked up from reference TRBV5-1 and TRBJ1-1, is KAGVTQTPRYLIKTRGQQVTLSCSPISGHRSVSWYQQTPGQGLQFLFEYFSETQRNKGNFPGRFSGRQFSNSRSEMNVSTLELGDSALYLCASSFSFRTEAFFGQGTRLTVV.

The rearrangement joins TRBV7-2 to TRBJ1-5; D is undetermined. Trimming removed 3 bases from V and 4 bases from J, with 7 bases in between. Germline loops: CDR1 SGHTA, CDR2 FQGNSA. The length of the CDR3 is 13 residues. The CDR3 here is CASSFQENQPQHF. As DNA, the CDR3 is TGTGCCAGCAGCTTTCAAGAGAATCAGCCCCAGCATTTT.

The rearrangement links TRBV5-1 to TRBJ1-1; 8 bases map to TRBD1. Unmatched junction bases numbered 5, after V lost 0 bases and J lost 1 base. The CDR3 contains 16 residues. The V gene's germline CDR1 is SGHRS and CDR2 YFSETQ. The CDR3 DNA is TGCGCCAGCAGCTTGGGGAATACAGGGGGGAACACTGAAGCTTTCTTT. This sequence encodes CASSLGNTGGNTEAFF.

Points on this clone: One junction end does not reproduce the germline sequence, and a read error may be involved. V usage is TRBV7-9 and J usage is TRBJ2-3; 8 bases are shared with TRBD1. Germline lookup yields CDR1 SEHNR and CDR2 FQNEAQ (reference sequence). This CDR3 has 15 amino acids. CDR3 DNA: TGTTCCAGCAGCTTAGGGCAGGGGGCTAGAGATACGCAGTATTTT. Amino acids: CSSSLGQGARDTQYF. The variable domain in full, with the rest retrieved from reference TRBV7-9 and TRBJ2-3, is DTGVSQNPRHKITKRGQNVTFRCDPISEHNRLYWYRQTLGQGPEFLTYFQNEAQLEKSRLLSDRFSAERPKGSFSTLEIQRTEQGDSAMYLCSSSLGQGARDTQYFGPGTRLTVL.

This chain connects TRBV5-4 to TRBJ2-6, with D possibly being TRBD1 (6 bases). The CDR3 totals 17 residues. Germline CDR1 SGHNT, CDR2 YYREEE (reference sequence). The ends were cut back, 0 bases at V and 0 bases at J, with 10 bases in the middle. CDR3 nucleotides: TGTGCCAGCAGCTTGGGGGGGCCTCTCTCTGGGGCCAACGTCCTGACTTTC. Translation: CASSLGGPLSGANVLTF.

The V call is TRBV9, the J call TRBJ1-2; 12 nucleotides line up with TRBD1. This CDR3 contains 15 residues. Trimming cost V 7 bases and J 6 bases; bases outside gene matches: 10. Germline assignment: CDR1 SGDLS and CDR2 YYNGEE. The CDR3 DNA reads TGTGCCAGCGGCCCGGGACAGGGGGCAAAGGATGGCTACACCTTC. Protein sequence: CASGPGQGAKDGYTF.